Listed below are T cell receptor beta chains from one sample, sequenced in a study of tumor and adjacent non-tumor tissue in lung cancer. TCRdb reanalysed the multiplex PCR reads using MiXCR and keeps one entry per CDR3 protein. The data contain some 80,000 distinct CDR3 sequences, 65% to 80% of them singletons. The sequenced sample was distant non-tumor lung tissue. The receptors stem from a woman aged 50 to 60 with non-small cell lung cancer. Each CDR3 is given with its conserved first and last residue. D genes are given only for firm matches. Clone size is stated in some rows and not others, as once, few, many or a class when expanded.

D gene: .
J gene: TRBJ2-1
V gene: TRBV11-2
clone size: .
CDR3 protein: CASSQTRGPGQFF
CDR3 DNA: TGTGCCAGCAGCCAGACCCGGGGGCCAGGACAGTTCTTC

D gene: TRBD1
J gene: TRBJ1-1
V gene: TRBV11-1
clone size: .
CDR3 protein: CASSLQGDNEAFF
CDR3 DNA: TGTGCCAGCAGCCTACAGGGGGACAATGAGGCTTTCTTT

D gene: .
J gene: TRBJ1-1
V gene: TRBV29-1
clone size: .
CDR3 protein: CNVEGETEVFF
CDR3 DNA: TGCAACGTTGAGGGGGAAACTGAAGTTTTCTTT

D gene: TRBD1
J gene: TRBJ1-2
V gene: TRBV12-3/TRBV12-4
clone size: .
CDR3 protein: CASSSLGGQESGYTF
CDR3 DNA: TGCGCCAGCAGTTCCCTCGGGGGACAGGAGTCTGGCTACACCTTC

D gene: TRBD1
J gene: TRBJ1-2
V gene: TRBV6-1
clone size: .
CDR3 protein: CASSLIGTEYYGYTF
CDR3 DNA: TGTGCCAGCAGTCTAATCGGGACAGAGTACTATGGCTATACCTTC

D gene: .
J gene: TRBJ2-5
V gene: TRBV4-1
clone size: once
CDR3 protein: CASSHEGAGNQETQYF
CDR3 DNA: TGTGCCAGCAGCCATGAGGGCGCCGGAAACCAAGAGACCCAGTACTTC

D gene: .
J gene: TRBJ2-5
V gene: TRBV5-1
clone size: many
CDR3 protein: CASRGGQETQYF
CDR3 DNA: TGCGCCAGCAGGGGGGGACAAGAGACCCAGTACTTC

D gene: .
J gene: TRBJ2-5
V gene: TRBV28
clone size: many
CDR3 protein: CASSNSLPGETQYF
CDR3 DNA: TGTGCCAGCAGTAACAGCTTGCCTGGGGAGACCCAGTACTTC

D gene: .
J gene: TRBJ1-6
V gene: TRBV6-1
clone size: .
CDR3 protein: CASSEEQENSLFHF
CDR3 DNA: TGTGCCAGCAGTGAAGAACAGGAAAATTCACTCTTCCACTTT

D gene: TRBD2
J gene: TRBJ2-2
V gene: TRBV4-1
clone size: once
CDR3 protein: CAISRRTSGDLELFF
CDR3 DNA: TGCGCCATCAGTCGCCGGACTAGCGGAGATCTGGAGCTGTTTTTT

D gene: .
J gene: TRBJ2-7
V gene: TRBV5-1
clone size: .
CDR3 protein: CASSENTGSSYEQYF
CDR3 DNA: TGCGCCAGCAGTGAGAACACAGGAAGCTCCTACGAGCAGTACTTC

D gene: TRBD2
J gene: TRBJ2-6
V gene: TRBV7-8
clone size: once
CDR3 protein: CVSSFLAGGWAGANVLSF
CDR3 DNA: TGTGTCAGCAGCTTTCTCGCGGGAGGCTGGGCTGGGGCCAACGTCCTGTCTTTC

D gene: .
J gene: TRBJ2-3
V gene: TRBV6-2/TRBV6-3
clone size: once
CDR3 protein: CACSYRAREWRHTDTQYF
CDR3 DNA: TGTGCTTGCAGTTACAGGGCGCGGGAGTGGCGCCACACAGATACGCAGTATTTT